The sequence of this T cell receptor (beta chain) was determined in a study of human T cells and chemical hapten exposure. For the study at large: TCR yields per sample varied mostly from small pooled library volume differences.

V lost 6 bases, J lost 3 bases, and 7 bases stayed unmatched. The CDR3 spans 16 residues. Germline V gene lookup returns CDR1 KGHSH and CDR2 LQKENI. Study results and caveats: TCRs at a frequency above 1 in 1000 stayed unchanged with DPC sensitization.

The sample's time point: healthy volunteer bleed at 6 weeks. Unseparated into fractions, whole blood served as the source from which total RNA was extracted. Attachment of unique molecular identifiers to individual cDNA molecules was performed in the library. Source study methods: With a range of roughly 23,224 to 690,600, the median per sample was about 87,000 TCRs. TCRdb recomputed calls from the RACE reads with MiXCR, one row per CDR3 protein. V and J calls and clone size were set by TCRdb, not the authors. The sample shows 60,000 to 90,000 distinct CDR3 sequences, about 9.2% of them seen only once. This clonotype was counted ten times or more. Its antigen remains unknown.

The sequence was collected from a female donor in good health. Some clones in this sample may be carry-over from other donors' samples. Source material: whole blood. The chain uses TRBV18 and TRBJ2-6; 8 bases match TRBD1. CDR3 region: CASSVGQGDGANVLTF. The DNA for the CDR3 is TGTGCCAGCTCTGTTGGACAGGGCGATGGGGCCAACGTCCTGACTTTC.